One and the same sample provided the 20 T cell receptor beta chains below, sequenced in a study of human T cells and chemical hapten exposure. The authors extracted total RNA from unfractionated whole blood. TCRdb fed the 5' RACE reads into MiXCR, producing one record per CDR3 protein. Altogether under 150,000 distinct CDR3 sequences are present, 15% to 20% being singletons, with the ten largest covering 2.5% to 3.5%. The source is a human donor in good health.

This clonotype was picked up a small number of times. The CDR3 region is CASSQRGVTGMTETQYF. In nucleotides, the CDR3 is TGCGCCAGCAGCCAAAGGGGGGTGACGGGGATGACCGAGACCCAGTACTTC. The rearrangement joins TRBV4-1 to TRBJ2-5; D tentatively fits TRBD1 or TRBD2 (6 bases each). V was pared by 2 bases and J by 5 bases, with 21 bases between. CDR1 is MGHRA and CDR2 is YSYEKL in the germline V gene. This CDR3 is 17 amino acids long.

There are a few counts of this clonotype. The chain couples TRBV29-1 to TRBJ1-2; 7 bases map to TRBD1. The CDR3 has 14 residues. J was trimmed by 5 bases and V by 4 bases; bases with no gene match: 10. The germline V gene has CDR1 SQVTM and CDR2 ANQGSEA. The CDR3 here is CSVALTGARYGYTF. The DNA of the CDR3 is TGCAGCGTTGCCCTAACAGGGGCGCGATATGGCTACACCTTC.

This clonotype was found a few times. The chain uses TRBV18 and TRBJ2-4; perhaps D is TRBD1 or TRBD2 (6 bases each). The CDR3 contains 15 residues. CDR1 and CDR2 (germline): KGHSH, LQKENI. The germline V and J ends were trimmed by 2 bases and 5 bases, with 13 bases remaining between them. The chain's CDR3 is CASSPTGGHQNIQYF. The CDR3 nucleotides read TGTGCCAGCTCACCAACCGGGGGACACCAAAACATTCAGTACTTC.

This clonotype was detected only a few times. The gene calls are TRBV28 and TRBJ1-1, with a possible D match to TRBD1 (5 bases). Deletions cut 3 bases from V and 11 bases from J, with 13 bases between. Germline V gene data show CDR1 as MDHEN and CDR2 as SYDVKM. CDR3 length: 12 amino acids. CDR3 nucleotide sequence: TGTGCCAGCAGTTTCGGACACCTTGAGGCTTTCTTT. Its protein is CASSFGHLEAFF.

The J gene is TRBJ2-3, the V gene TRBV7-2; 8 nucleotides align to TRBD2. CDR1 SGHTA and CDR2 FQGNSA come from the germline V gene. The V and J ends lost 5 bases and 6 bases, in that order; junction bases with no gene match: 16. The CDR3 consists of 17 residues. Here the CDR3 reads CASSPFLGSGKCDTQYF. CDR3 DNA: TGTGCCAGCAGCCCCTTCCTGGGTAGCGGGAAATGTGATACGCAGTATTTT.

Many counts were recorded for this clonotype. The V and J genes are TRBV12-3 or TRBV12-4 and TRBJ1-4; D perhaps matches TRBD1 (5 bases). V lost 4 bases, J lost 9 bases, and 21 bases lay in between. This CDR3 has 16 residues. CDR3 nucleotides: TGTGCCAGCAGTTCAGGGACGCGTCCTCAAGGGCAAAAACTGTTTTTT. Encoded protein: CASSSGTRPQGQKLFF.

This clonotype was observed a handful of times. CDR3: CSVRTGGGTNEKLFF. The DNA of the CDR3 is TGCAGCGTTCGTACAGGGGGCGGAACTAATGAAAAACTGTTTTTT. The chain is built from TRBV29-1 and TRBJ1-4; 9 bases agree with TRBD1. The CDR3 has 15 amino acids. Per the germline V gene, CDR1 is SQVTM and CDR2 is ANQGSEA. V lost 5 bases, J lost 1 base, and 5 bases stayed unmatched.

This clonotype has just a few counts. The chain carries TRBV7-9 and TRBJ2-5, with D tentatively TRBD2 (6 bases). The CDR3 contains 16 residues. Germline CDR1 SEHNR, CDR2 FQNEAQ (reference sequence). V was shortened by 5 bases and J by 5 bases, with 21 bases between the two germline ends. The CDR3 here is CASSAKIGGVDETQYF. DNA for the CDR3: TGTGCCAGCAGCGCCAAGATCGGGGGAGTCGATGAGACCCAGTACTTC. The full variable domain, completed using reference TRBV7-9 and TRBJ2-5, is DTGVSQNPRHKITKRGQNVTFRCDPISEHNRLYWYRQTLGQGPEFLTYFQNEAQLEKSRLLSDRFSAERPKGSFSTLEIQRTEQGDSAMYLCASSAKIGGVDETQYFGPGTRLLVL.

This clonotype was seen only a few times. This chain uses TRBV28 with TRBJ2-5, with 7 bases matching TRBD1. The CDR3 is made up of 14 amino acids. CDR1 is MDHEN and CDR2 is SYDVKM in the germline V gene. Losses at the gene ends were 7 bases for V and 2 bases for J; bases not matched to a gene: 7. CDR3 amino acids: CASNPTGEQETQYF. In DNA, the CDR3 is TGTGCCAGCAACCCCACAGGGGAACAAGAGACCCAGTACTTC.

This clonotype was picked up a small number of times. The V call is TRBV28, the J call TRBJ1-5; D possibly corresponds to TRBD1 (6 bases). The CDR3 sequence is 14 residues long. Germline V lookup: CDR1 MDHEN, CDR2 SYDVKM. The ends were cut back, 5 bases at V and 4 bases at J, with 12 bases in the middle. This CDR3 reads CASSLPGTNQPQHF. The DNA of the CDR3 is TGTGCCAGCAGTCTTCCCGGGACAAATCAGCCCCAGCATTTT.

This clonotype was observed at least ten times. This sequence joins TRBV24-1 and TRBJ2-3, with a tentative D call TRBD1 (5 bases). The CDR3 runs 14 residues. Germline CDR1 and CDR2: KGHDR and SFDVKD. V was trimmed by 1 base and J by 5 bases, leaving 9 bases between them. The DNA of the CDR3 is TGTGCCACCAGTGATTTAGGGGAAGGAGATACGCAGTATTTT. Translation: CATSDLGEGDTQYF.

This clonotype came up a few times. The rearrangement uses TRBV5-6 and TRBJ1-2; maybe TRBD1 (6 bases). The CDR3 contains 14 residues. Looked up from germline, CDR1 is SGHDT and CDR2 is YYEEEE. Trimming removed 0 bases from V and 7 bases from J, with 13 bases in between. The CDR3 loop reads CASSLEGDHSGYTF. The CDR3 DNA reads TGTGCCAGCAGCTTGGAGGGGGATCACAGTGGCTACACCTTC.

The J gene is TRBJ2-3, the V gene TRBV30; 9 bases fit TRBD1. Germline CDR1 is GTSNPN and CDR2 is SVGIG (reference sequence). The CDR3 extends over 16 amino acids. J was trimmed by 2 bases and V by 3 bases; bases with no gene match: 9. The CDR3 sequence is CAWSAPGQGLTDTQYF. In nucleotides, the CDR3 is TGTGCCTGGAGCGCACCGGGACAGGGTCTCACAGATACGCAGTATTTT.

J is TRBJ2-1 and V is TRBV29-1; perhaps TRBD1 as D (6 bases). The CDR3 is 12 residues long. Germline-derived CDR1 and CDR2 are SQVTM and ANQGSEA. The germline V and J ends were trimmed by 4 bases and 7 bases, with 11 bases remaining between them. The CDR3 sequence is CSVAEGTNEQFF. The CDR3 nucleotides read TGCAGCGTTGCCGAAGGGACAAATGAGCAGTTCTTC.

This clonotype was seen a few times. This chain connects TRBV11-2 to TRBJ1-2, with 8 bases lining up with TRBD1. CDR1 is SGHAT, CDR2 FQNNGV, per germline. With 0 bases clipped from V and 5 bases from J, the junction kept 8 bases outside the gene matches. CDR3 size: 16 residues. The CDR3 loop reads CASSLDSGGFWYGYTF. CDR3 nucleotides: TGTGCCAGCAGCTTAGATTCAGGGGGCTTCTGGTATGGCTACACCTTC.

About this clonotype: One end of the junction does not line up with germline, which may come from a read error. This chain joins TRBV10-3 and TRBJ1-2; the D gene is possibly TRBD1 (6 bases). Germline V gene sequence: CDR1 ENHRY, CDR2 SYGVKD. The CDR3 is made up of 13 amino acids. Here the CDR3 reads CAISEDRRYGDTF. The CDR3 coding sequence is TGTGCCATCAGTGAAGACAGGAGGTATGGCGACACCTTC.

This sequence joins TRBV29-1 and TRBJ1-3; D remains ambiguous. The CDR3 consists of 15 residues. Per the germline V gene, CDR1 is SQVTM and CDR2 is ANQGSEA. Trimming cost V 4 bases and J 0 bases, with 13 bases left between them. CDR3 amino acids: CSVVGSLSSGNTIYF. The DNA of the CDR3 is TGCAGCGTTGTTGGCAGCTTAAGCTCTGGAAACACCATATATTTT.

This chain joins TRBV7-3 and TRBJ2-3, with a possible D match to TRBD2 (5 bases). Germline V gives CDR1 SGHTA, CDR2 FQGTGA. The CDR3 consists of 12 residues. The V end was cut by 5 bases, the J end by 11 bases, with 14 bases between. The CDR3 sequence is CASSPPLGGQYF. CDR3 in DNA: TGTGCCAGCAGCCCCCCCCTCGGAGGGCAGTATTTT.

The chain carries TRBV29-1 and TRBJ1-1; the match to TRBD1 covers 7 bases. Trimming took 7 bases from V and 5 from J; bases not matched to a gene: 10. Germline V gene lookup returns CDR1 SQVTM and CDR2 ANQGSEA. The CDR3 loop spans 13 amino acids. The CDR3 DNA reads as TGCAGCGCCGGACAGGCGTTGGGTACTGAAGCTTTCTTT. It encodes CSAGQALGTEAFF.

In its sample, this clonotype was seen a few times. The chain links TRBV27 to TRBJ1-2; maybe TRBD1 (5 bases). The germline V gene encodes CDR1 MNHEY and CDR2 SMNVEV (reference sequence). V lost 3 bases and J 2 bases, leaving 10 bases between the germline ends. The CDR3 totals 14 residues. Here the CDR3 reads CASSLRGRNYGYTF. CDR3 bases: TGTGCCAGCAGTTTGCGGGGGAGGAACTATGGCTACACCTTC.